Here is one T cell receptor (beta chain) with its context. The antigen remains undetermined. The record originates from a study of shared clonotypes between healthy human individuals. Study results and limitations: An expected dependence of interdonor clonotype sharing on sequencing depth was noted. Sampling covered blood only; tissue repertoires likely differ.

Genomic DNA (from each subset) was split evenly across several immunoSEQ plates. TCRdb's copy holds only in-frame clones and misses some; the assay was immunoSEQ multiplex PCR. The sample contains fewer than 800,000 clones, 92% of which appear only once. Trimming removed 4 bases from V and 2 bases from J, with 15 bases in between. Germline CDR1 LGHNA, CDR2 YSLEER. This CDR3 has 15 residues. It was CD45RO-negative cells, positively selected for CCR7, that made up naive CD8 cells, with terminally differentiated effector memory CD45RA+ cells excluded. There were only Caucasian adults among the donors, and all lived in Nashville, Tennessee.

The chain employs TRBV4-3 and TRBJ2-7; a weak D match, TRBD2 (6 bases). Sequenced input: naive CD8+ T cells sorted from blood. The source of this sequence is a man in his thirties or forties in good health. CDR3 nucleotide sequence: TGCGCCAGCAGCCTAGGGACTCCAGGTCCCTACGAGCAGTACTTC. It yields the protein CASSLGTPGPYEQYF.